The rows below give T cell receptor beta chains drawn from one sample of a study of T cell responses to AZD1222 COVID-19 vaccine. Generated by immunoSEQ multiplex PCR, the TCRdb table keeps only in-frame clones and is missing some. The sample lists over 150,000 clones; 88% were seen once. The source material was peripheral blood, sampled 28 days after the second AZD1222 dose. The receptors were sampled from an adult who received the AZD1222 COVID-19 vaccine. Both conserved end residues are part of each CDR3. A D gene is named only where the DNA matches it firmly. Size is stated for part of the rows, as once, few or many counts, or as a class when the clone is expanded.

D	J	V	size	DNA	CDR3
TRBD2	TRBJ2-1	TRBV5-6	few	TGTGCCAGCAGCTCCAGCCTAGCGGGGGGACTTACCTACAATGAGCAGTTCTTC	CASSSSLAGGLTYNEQFF
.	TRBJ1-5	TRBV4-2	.	TGTGCCAGCAGCCCTTATAGTGGGGATGCGCCCCAGCATTTT	CASSPYSGDAPQHF
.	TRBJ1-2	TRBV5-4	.	TGTGCCAGCAGCTTGGAAGCGGGGTCCAACTATGGCTACACCTTC	CASSLEAGSNYGYTF
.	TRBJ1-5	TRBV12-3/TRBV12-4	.	TGTGCCAGCAGTTTAGAGAGCAATCAGCCCCAGCATTTT	CASSLESNQPQHF
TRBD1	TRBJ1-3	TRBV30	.	TGTGCCTGGATCCCCCCCAGGGGGGAGAGAAACACCATATATTTT	CAWIPPRGERNTIYF
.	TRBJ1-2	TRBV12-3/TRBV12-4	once	TGTGCCAGCAGTTTAGCAGGGAACTATGGCTACACCTTC	CASSLAGNYGYTF
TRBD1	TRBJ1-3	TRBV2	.	TGTGCCAGCAGTGAAGCTAGACAGGGTGACACCATATATTTT	CASSEARQGDTIYF
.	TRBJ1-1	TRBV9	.	TGTGCCAGCAGCGTACTTGGGACGGCAAGTTCCCGGGCTTTCTTT	CASSVLGTASSRAFF
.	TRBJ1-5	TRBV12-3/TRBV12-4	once	TGTGCCAGCAGTTTCGCGATCAATCAGCCCCAGCATTTT	CASSFAINQPQHF
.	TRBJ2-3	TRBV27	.	TGTGCCAGCAGTTTTACAGAAAGCACAGATACGCAGTATTTT	CASSFTESTDTQYF
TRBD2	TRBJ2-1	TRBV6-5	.	TGTGCCAGCAGTTACTCGGCCAGCGGGGGGGTCAATGAGCAGTTCTTC	CASSYSASGGVNEQFF
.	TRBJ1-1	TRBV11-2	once	TGTGCCAGCGCCGTGTCGGGGACATGGACTGAAGCTTTCTTT	CASAVSGTWTEAFF
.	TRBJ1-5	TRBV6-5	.	TGTGCCAGCAGATCGGAACGGGGGAGCAATCAGCCCCAGCATTTT	CASRSERGSNQPQHF
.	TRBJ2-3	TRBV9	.	TGTGCCAGCAGCGTAGGGCCACAACCTACAGATACGCAGTATTTT	CASSVGPQPTDTQYF
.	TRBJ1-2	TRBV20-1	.	TGCAGTGCCAGGGACCCCTATGGCTACACCTTC	CSARDPYGYTF